This entry describes one T cell receptor (beta chain). Antigen unknown. The sample originates from a study of shared clonotypes between healthy human individuals. General study points: Shared clonotypes: about 5% naive CD4, 3.5% to 4% naive CD8, roughly 2.4% memory CD4, 0.4% memory CD8.

The CDR3 has 14 residues. Germline loops: CDR1 LNHDA, CDR2 SQIVND (reference sequence). With V trimmed by 7 bases and J by 3 bases, 5 bases remained unmatched. In the original processing: ImmunoSEQ output lacked quality scores and full-length reads, limiting matched filtering. TCRdb's table, derived via immunoSEQ multiplex PCR, lists solely in-frame clones and lacks some. The DNA was the basis for D and trimming; V, J and clone size are from that table. The sample has 950,000 to 1,300,000 clones; around four fifths are singletons. The sequenced sample consisted of memory CD4+ T cells sorted from blood. Subset of the sample: CD45RA-negative fraction. This receptor was obtained from a man between 18 and 35 years old in good health. The rearrangement links TRBV19 to TRBJ1-4; 7 bases fit TRBD1. CDR3 protein: CASTSGGSNEKLFF. DNA of the CDR3: TGTGCCAGTACCTCAGGGGGGTCTAATGAAAAACTGTTTTTT.